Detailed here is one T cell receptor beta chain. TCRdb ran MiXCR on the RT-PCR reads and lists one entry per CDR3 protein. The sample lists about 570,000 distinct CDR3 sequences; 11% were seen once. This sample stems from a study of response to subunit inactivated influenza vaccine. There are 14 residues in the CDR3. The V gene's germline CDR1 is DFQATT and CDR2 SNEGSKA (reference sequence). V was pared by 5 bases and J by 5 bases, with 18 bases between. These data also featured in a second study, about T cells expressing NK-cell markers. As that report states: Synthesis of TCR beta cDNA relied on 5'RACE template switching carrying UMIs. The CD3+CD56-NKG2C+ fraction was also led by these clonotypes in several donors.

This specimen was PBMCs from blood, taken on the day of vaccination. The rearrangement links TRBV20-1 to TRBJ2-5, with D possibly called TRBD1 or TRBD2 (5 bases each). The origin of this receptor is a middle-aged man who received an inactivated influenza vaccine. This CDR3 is CSAWGLGVDETQYF. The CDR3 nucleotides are TGCAGTGCTTGGGGCTTGGGGGTGGACGAGACCCAGTACTTC.